This TCR beta chain originates from a study of early T cells in non-severe SARS-CoV-2 infection. Turning to the study itself: From unsorted whole blood, bulk RNA was sequenced, and the chains remained unpaired.

Study-level results: VDJdb-based matching was biased toward anti-spike CD8 responses and missed private and CD4 specificities.

The V gene's germline CDR1 is SGHRS and CDR2 YFSETQ. The CDR3 length is 16 residues. Trimming pared 6 bases from V and 1 base from J, leaving 19 bases between. Unique molecular identifiers were attached to individual cDNA molecules. TCRdb called the 5' RACE reads again in MiXCR, with one record for every CDR3 protein. Among roughly 30,000 distinct CDR3 sequences listed, about 6% were seen once. This clonotype was picked up many times. What it recognizes is unknown. This sequence was found in an adult who was a healthcare worker with PCR-confirmed SARS-CoV-2 infection or an uninfected control (not recorded which). This rearrangement joins TRBV5-1 to TRBJ2-5, with D hard to call. The specimen sequenced was whole blood. The CDR3 region has the DNA TGCGCCAGCAAATTCAACCTGGTCCAGACCCAAGAGACCCAGTACTTC. Translation gives CASKFNLVQTQETQYF.